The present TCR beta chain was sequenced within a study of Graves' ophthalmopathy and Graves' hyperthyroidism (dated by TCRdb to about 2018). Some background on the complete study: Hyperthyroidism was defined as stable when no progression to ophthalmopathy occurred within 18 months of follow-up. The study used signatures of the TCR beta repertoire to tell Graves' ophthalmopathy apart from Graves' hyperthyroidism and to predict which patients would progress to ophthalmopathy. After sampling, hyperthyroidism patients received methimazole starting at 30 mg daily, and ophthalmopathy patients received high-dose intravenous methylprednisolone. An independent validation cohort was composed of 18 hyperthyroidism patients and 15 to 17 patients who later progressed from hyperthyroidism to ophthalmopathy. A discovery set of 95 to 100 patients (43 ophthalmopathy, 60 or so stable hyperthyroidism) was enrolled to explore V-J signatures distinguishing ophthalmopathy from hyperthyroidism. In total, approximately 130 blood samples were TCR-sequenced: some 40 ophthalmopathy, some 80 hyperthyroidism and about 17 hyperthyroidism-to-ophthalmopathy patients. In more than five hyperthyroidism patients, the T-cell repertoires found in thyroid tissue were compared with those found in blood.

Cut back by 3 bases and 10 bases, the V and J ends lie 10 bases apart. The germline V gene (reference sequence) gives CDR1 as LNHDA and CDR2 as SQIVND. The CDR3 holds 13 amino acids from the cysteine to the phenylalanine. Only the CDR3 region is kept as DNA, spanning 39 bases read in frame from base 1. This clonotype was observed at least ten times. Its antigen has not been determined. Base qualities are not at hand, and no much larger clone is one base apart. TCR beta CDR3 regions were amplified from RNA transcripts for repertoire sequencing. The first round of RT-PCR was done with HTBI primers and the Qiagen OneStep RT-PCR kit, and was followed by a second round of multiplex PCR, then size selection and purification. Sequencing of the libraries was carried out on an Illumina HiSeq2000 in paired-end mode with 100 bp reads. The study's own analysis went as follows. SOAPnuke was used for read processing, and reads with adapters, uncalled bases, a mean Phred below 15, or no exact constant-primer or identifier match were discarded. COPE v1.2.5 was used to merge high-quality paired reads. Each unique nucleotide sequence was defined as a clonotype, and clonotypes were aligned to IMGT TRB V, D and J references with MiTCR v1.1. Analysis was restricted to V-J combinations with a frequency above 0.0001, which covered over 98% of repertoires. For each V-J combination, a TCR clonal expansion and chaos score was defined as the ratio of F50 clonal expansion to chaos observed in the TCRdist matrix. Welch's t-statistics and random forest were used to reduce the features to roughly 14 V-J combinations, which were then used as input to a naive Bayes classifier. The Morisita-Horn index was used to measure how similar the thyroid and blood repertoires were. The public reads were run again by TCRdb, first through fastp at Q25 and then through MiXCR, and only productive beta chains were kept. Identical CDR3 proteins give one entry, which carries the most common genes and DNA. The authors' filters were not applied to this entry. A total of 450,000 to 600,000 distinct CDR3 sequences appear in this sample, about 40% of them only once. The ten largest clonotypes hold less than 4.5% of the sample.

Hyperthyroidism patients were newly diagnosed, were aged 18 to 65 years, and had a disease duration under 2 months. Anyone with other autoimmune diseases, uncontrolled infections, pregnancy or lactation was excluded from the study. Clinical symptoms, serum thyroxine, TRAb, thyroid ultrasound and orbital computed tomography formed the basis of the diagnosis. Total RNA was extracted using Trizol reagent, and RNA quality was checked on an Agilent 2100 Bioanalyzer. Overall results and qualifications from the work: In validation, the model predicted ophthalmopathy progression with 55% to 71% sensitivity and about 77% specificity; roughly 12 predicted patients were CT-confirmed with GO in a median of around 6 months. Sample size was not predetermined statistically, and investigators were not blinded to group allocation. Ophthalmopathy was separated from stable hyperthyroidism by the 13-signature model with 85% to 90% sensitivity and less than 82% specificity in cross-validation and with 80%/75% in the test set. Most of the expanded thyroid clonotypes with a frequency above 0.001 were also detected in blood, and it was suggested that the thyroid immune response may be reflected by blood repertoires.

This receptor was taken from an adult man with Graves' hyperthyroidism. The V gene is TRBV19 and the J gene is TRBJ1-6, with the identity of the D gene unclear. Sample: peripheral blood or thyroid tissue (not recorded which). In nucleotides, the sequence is TGTGCCAGTAGTATGTCGAGGAACTCACCCCTCCACTTT. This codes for CASSMSRNSPLHF.